One T cell receptor (beta chain) is described in this entry. This clonotype was observed many times. No cognate antigen has been identified for it. Base qualities are missing; no much larger clone stands one base away. The TCR beta CDR3 regions were amplified from RNA transcripts. A first-round RT-PCR of the TCR CDR3 used the HTBI primer set with the Qiagen OneStep RT-PCR kit. A second multiplex PCR round built the libraries, followed by size selection and purification. Paired-end sequencing of the libraries was performed with 100 bp reads on an Illumina HiSeq2000. Processing in the source paper ran as follows. SOAPnuke was used to process the raw data, with reads discarded if the reads contained adapters or uncalled bases, had a mean Phred below 15, or lacked an exact constant-primer or identifier match. High-quality paired reads were merged using COPE v1.2.5, and each unique nucleotide sequence was defined as a clonotype. MiTCR v1.1 was used to align clonotypes to the IMGT TRBV, TRBD and TRBJ reference segments. The analysis included only V-J combinations with a frequency above 0.0001, which together covered 99% to 99.2% of the repertoires. The TCS score was defined as F50 (clonal expansion) divided by E x V (chaos), with BLOSUM62-based TCRdist calculated between CDR3 peptides within each V-J. Welch's t-statistics and random forest reduced fewer than 550 V-J features to 10 to 15, which were used in a naive Bayes classifier (R e1071). In TCRdb, the public reads were trimmed at Q25 with fastp and aligned with MiXCR, with productive beta chains retained. When rows share a CDR3 protein, they turn into one entry using the most common DNA and genes. The V and J calls reflect TCRdb's pipeline rather than the authors' work. In this sample the table shows about 560,000 distinct CDR3 sequences, approximately 14% of which occur a single time. The ten top clones hold roughly 6.6% of the sample.

Stable Graves' hyperthyroidism was defined as the absence of progression to ophthalmopathy over 18 months of follow-up. Hyperthyroidism patients were newly diagnosed, with disease duration under 2 months, and aged 18 to 65 years. Any patient with an uncontrolled infection, another autoimmune disease, pregnancy or lactation was excluded. Diagnoses relied on clinical symptoms, serum thyroxine and TRAb, thyroid ultrasound and orbital computed tomography. PBMCs were isolated from approximately 10 ml of fresh peripheral blood by Ficoll-Paque density gradient centrifugation. Trizol reagent was used to extract total RNA, and RNA quality was then checked on an Agilent 2100 Bioanalyzer. This specimen comes from a study of T cells in Graves' hyperthyroidism and ophthalmopathy (dated by TCRdb to about 2019). Turning to the overall study: Peripheral blood samples were taken at the time of initial diagnosis, prior to any treatment. A discovery cohort of approximately 97 patients, 43 with Graves' ophthalmopathy and approximately 57 with stable Graves' hyperthyroidism, was used to find distinguishing TCR V-J signatures. Prospective prediction of ophthalmopathy was tested in an independent validation cohort of fewer than 20 hyperthyroidism patients and some 17 patients who later progressed to ophthalmopathy. For training and testing, the 110 or so patients in the discovery cohort were randomly divided in a 7:3 ratio. In over five Graves' hyperthyroidism patients, the study also compared T-cell repertoires from thyroid tissue with T-cell repertoires from blood. After sampling, hyperthyroidism patients received methimazole starting at 30 mg daily, and ophthalmopathy patients received high-dose intravenous methylprednisolone. The paper reports TCR Vbeta CDR3 sequencing of fewer than 150 peripheral blood samples: approximately 41 ophthalmopathy, fewer than 80 hyperthyroidism and around 17 progressor patients.

V and J lose 0 bases and 2 bases, and a span of 5 bases separates them. The germline V gene sets CDR1 to SGHDN and CDR2 to FVKESK. Including cysteine and phenylalanine, the CDR3 has 14 amino acids. Of all the DNA, just the CDR3 is kept, 42 bases in frame from base 1. Beyond this particular receptor, the publication reports: Most expanded thyroid clonotypes (frequency above 0.001) were also detected in blood, a finding suggesting that blood repertoires may reflect thyroid immune responses. A model built on a 13 V-J signature distinguished ophthalmopathy from stable hyperthyroidism, reaching approximately 89% sensitivity and about 81% specificity in cross-validation and 80%/75% in testing. No statistical method was used to fix the sample size in advance, and group allocation was not hidden from the investigators. In validation, the model predicted progression to ophthalmopathy with 55% to 71% sensitivity and 72% to 75% specificity, a median of around 6.6 months before onset.

The clonotype was recovered from a woman under 40 with Graves' hyperthyroidism. The V and J genes are TRBV14 and TRBJ2-1; confidence is insufficient to name the D gene. Sequencing was performed on blood. Read as DNA, the sequence is TGTGCCAGCAGCCAAGATCTCACCTACAATGAGCAGTTCTTC. Translated, it gives CASSQDLTYNEQFF.